These T cell receptor beta chains were read from a single sample in a study of T cells expressing NK-cell markers. TCRdb reprocessed the 5' RACE reads and reports one entry per CDR3 protein, with no DNA. The sample's table shows 150,000 to 160,000 distinct CDR3 sequences. Sequenced: blood T cells: a sorted CD56 or NKG2C T cell subset, CD4+ or CD8+ T cells, or bulk PBMC T cells (not recorded which). These receptors came from a woman aged 45-59 years in good health. Each CDR3 is given with its conserved first and last residue. Fields, in order: J gene, V gene, CDR3 protein.

TRBJ2-3	TRBV4-1	CASASVGRRRTDTQYF
TRBJ1-2	TRBV18	CASSPPAGALDGYTF
TRBJ2-7	TRBV27	CASSSPRDPEGQYF
TRBJ1-2	TRBV27	CASSLSPGGGSGYTF
TRBJ2-4	TRBV12-3/TRBV12-4	CASSLISGTNTGDKNIQYF
TRBJ2-7	TRBV11-2	CASSFSAHEQYF
TRBJ2-4	TRBV2	CASMLAGENIQYF
TRBJ1-1	TRBV3-1	CASSQDVGGARRNTEAFF
TRBJ2-5	TRBV4-1	CASSQDKTRETQYF
TRBJ2-1	TRBV20-1	CSALESNEQFF
TRBJ1-2	TRBV11-3	CASSWGSGGYTF
TRBJ2-1	TRBV27	CASRPGGNYNEQFF
TRBJ2-1	TRBV5-1	CASSFPAASLGNEQFF
TRBJ2-2	TRBV20-1	CSARWVAGTGELFF
TRBJ2-5	TRBV11-2	CASSLEPGLAQETQYF
TRBJ2-5	TRBV12-3/TRBV12-4	CASSPQTALQETQYF
TRBJ1-4	TRBV7-9	CASSLPDLKLFF
TRBJ2-1	TRBV7-9	CASSFLTSGLGGEQFF
TRBJ1-5	TRBV2	CASSVGHPGGSNQPQHF
TRBJ2-3	TRBV20-1	CSARAGSGSIVPDTQYF